Listed below are T cell receptor beta chains from one sample, sequenced in a study of Ad26.COV2.S vaccination and SARS-CoV-2 variants. TCRdb keeps only in-frame clones here, not all; method: immunoSEQ multiplex PCR. The data hold roughly 400,000 clones, with about 90% observed a single time. Sequences were derived from peripheral blood, sampled in a trial of Ad26.COV2.S vaccine versus placebo. Receptors were obtained from a person aged 18-60 years who received the Ad26.COV2.S COVID-19 vaccine or a placebo. Each CDR3 is given with its conserved first and last residue. The D gene is left open where the match is weak. Where a row states a size, it is once, few, many or the class of an expanded clone; other rows omit it.

V: TRBV5-1
size: NA
D: TRBD2
J: TRBJ2-7
DNA: TGCGCCAGCAGCTTGTTAGCGGGTTCTGCCTACGAGCAGTACTTC
CDR3: CASSLLAGSAYEQYF

V: TRBV27
size: NA
D: TRBD2
J: TRBJ2-1
DNA: TGTGCCAGCAGTCGAAACCCGGGACTAGCGGGAGGATATGAGCAGTTCTTC
CDR3: CASSRNPGLAGGYEQFF

V: TRBV6-4
size: NA
D: TRBD1
J: TRBJ2-3
DNA: TGTGCCAGCAGTGACACAGACAGGGGCACAGATACGCAGTATTTT
CDR3: CASSDTDRGTDTQYF

V: TRBV19
size: NA
D: TRBD1
J: TRBJ1-2
DNA: TGTGCCAGTAGTATAGATGGGGCAGGGGGCCCCGGCTACACCTTC
CDR3: CASSIDGAGGPGYTF

V: TRBV18
size: NA
D: TRBD2
J: TRBJ2-1
DNA: TGTGCCAGCTCACTATCTAGCGGGAGGAACTACAATGAGCAGTTCTTC
CDR3: CASSLSSGRNYNEQFF

V: TRBV7-6
size: NA
D: TRBD1
J: TRBJ2-7
DNA: TGTGCCAGCAGCTTCGGGACAGGGGACTCCTACGAGCAGTACTTC
CDR3: CASSFGTGDSYEQYF

V: TRBV6-5
size: NA
D: NA
J: TRBJ2-3
DNA: TGTGCCAGCACCGAGGGCCCTCCAGATACGCAGTATTTT
CDR3: CASTEGPPDTQYF

V: TRBV6-5
size: NA
D: NA
J: TRBJ2-1
DNA: TGTGCCAGCTTTTGGCAGAACAATGAGCAGTTCTTC
CDR3: CASFWQNNEQFF

V: TRBV2
size: NA
D: NA
J: TRBJ2-6
DNA: TGTGCCAGCAGTGAAGCGGGGGCGGCCTCTGGGGCCAACGTCCTGACTTTC
CDR3: CASSEAGAASGANVLTF

V: TRBV19
size: few
D: TRBD1
J: TRBJ2-7
DNA: TGTGCCAGTAGTCCCCGGGGACAGGGACTCTACGAGCAGTACTTC
CDR3: CASSPRGQGLYEQYF

V: TRBV6-5
size: NA
D: NA
J: TRBJ2-1
DNA: TGTGCCAGCAGTCGCGGGGTAGGCGAGCAGTTCTTC
CDR3: CASSRGVGEQFF

V: TRBV3-1/TRBV3-2
size: many
D: NA
J: TRBJ1-3
DNA: TGTGCCAGCAGCCCCCTCAACCAGGGTAGAAACACCATATATTTT
CDR3: CASSPLNQGRNTIYF

V: TRBV30
size: NA
D: TRBD1
J: TRBJ1-1
DNA: TGTGCCTGGGCTAATACCGGGACAGGGAACACTGAAGCTTTCTTT
CDR3: CAWANTGTGNTEAFF

V: TRBV5-5
size: NA
D: TRBD2
J: TRBJ2-1
DNA: TGTGCCAGCAGCCGGGACTACGATGAGCAGTTCTTC
CDR3: CASSRDYDEQFF

V: TRBV7-9
size: NA
D: NA
J: TRBJ2-3
DNA: TGTGCCAGCAGCCCAAGGCCCACAGATACGCAGTATTTT
CDR3: CASSPRPTDTQYF

V: TRBV11-1
size: NA
D: NA
J: TRBJ2-7
DNA: TGTGCCAGCAGCTTTACCGAACGGGGACTTTACGAGCAGTACTTC
CDR3: CASSFTERGLYEQYF

V: TRBV5-5
size: once
D: TRBD2
J: TRBJ2-1
DNA: TGTGCCAGCAGCCCCGCAGCGGGAGAGTTTGAGCAGTTCTTC
CDR3: CASSPAAGEFEQFF

V: TRBV7-2
size: NA
D: NA
J: TRBJ2-1
DNA: TGTGCCAGCAGACCGAGCGGGAATGAGCAGTTCTTC
CDR3: CASRPSGNEQFF

V: TRBV15
size: few
D: TRBD2
J: TRBJ2-7
DNA: TGTGCCACCAGCAGAGAGCGGGGGAACAAGCAGTACTTC
CDR3: CATSRERGNKQYF

V: TRBV5-1
size: NA
D: TRBD1
J: TRBJ1-6
DNA: TGCGCCAGCAGCTTGTCCGGGACAGGGGATTCACCCCTCCACTTT
CDR3: CASSLSGTGDSPLHF

V: TRBV10-3
size: NA
D: NA
J: TRBJ2-3
DNA: TGTGCCATCAGTGAGACCCGCACAGATACGCAGTATTTT
CDR3: CAISETRTDTQYF

V: TRBV15
size: NA
D: TRBD1
J: TRBJ1-5
DNA: TGTGCCACCAGCAGAGAAGACAGGGGCAATCAGCCCCAGCATTTT
CDR3: CATSREDRGNQPQHF

V: TRBV19
size: NA
D: TRBD2
J: TRBJ2-7
DNA: TGTGCCAGTAGTATCCGGCAGATTGGACTAGCGGGGAGCTACGAGCAGTACTTC
CDR3: CASSIRQIGLAGSYEQYF

V: TRBV6-2/TRBV6-3
size: NA
D: NA
J: TRBJ2-1
DNA: TGTGCCAGCAGTTATGCGAGAGGTGAGCAGTTCTTC
CDR3: CASSYARGEQFF

V: TRBV7-2
size: NA
D: TRBD1
J: TRBJ1-3
DNA: TGTGCCAGCAGCTTAGGTCCGGGACAGGGGTTTGGAAACACCATATATTTT
CDR3: CASSLGPGQGFGNTIYF

V: TRBV9
size: NA
D: NA
J: TRBJ1-4
DNA: TGTGCCAGCAGCGAGGGGACAAGCGATGAAAAACTGTTTTTT
CDR3: CASSEGTSDEKLFF

V: TRBV10-3
size: NA
D: TRBD2
J: TRBJ2-2
DNA: TGTGCCATCAGTGTTAGCGGGAGGGTGTCCGGGGAGCTGTTTTTT
CDR3: CAISVSGRVSGELFF

V: TRBV3-1/TRBV3-2
size: NA
D: NA
J: TRBJ2-7
DNA: TGTGCCAGCAGCCCGGCCCCGAGTAGGACCTACGAGCAGTACTTC
CDR3: CASSPAPSRTYEQYF

V: TRBV7-2
size: NA
D: NA
J: TRBJ2-3
DNA: TGTGCCAGCAGCTTAGCGCTAACTAAAGAGACAGATACGCAGTATTTT
CDR3: CASSLALTKETDTQYF

V: TRBV5-5
size: once
D: NA
J: TRBJ2-7
DNA: TGTGCCAGCTCCTTAGGGGGAGCCCCCTCCTACGAGCAGTACTTC
CDR3: CASSLGGAPSYEQYF

V: TRBV27
size: NA
D: TRBD1
J: TRBJ1-2
DNA: TGTGCCAGCTCGTTCCGCACAGGGGCGGAGAGTCTCTATGGCTACACCTTC
CDR3: CASSFRTGAESLYGYTF

V: TRBV2
size: few
D: NA
J: TRBJ2-7
DNA: TGTGCCAGCCTGAGCGACCGGGACTTTGGGGAGCAGTACTTC
CDR3: CASLSDRDFGEQYF

V: TRBV10-3
size: NA
D: NA
J: TRBJ1-5
DNA: TGTGCCATCAGTGATTCCAGGGTTAGCAATCAGCCCCAGCATTTT
CDR3: CAISDSRVSNQPQHF

V: TRBV7-6
size: NA
D: NA
J: TRBJ2-3
DNA: TGTGCCAGCAGCCCCGGCGGGTTGCTAGCCACAGATACGCAGTATTTT
CDR3: CASSPGGLLATDTQYF

V: TRBV28
size: NA
D: NA
J: TRBJ2-1
DNA: TGTGCCAGCACCACGCCGAAGACAGGTCAGTTCTTC
CDR3: CASTTPKTGQFF

V: TRBV18
size: NA
D: NA
J: TRBJ2-3
DNA: TGTGCCAGCTCACCGCCACGCTCCGGGGATACGCAGTATTTT
CDR3: CASSPPRSGDTQYF

V: TRBV7-3
size: NA
D: NA
J: TRBJ2-1
DNA: TGTGCCAGCAGCCCGGACTGGACTACCTACAATGAGCAGTTCTTC
CDR3: CASSPDWTTYNEQFF

V: TRBV19
size: NA
D: NA
J: TRBJ2-2
DNA: TGTGCCAGTAGTGCCCGGGGAGGCCAGGGAGTCACCGGGGAGCTGTTTTTT
CDR3: CASSARGGQGVTGELFF

V: TRBV6-5
size: NA
D: TRBD2
J: TRBJ2-7
DNA: TGTGCCAGCAGTTATTTCGGACTAGCGGGACACTACGAGCAGTACTTC
CDR3: CASSYFGLAGHYEQYF

V: TRBV9
size: NA
D: NA
J: TRBJ1-1
DNA: TGTGCCAGCAGCGTAGGTCAGTCCGCTGAAGCTTTCTTT
CDR3: CASSVGQSAEAFF

V: TRBV6-2/TRBV6-3
size: NA
D: NA
J: TRBJ1-3
DNA: TGTGCCAGCAGTACTACGACCTACGACAAAATCTCTGGAAACACCATATATTTT
CDR3: CASSTTTYDKISGNTIYF

V: TRBV27
size: NA
D: TRBD2
J: TRBJ2-1
DNA: TGTGCCACCAAGCGGGAGCTTCTCAATGAGCAGTTCTTC
CDR3: CATKRELLNEQFF

V: TRBV5-1
size: NA
D: NA
J: TRBJ2-4
DNA: TGCGCCAGCAGCTTGGGAGTGACCAAAAACATTCAGTACTTC
CDR3: CASSLGVTKNIQYF

V: TRBV7-2
size: NA
D: TRBD2
J: TRBJ2-5
DNA: TGTGCCAGCAGCTCGGGGGGGTGGGAGACCCAGTACTTC
CDR3: CASSSGGWETQYF

V: TRBV9
size: NA
D: NA
J: TRBJ2-1
DNA: TGTGCCAGCAGCGTAGAAGGTGTAGCCTACAATGAGCAGTTCTTC
CDR3: CASSVEGVAYNEQFF

V: TRBV30
size: NA
D: TRBD2
J: TRBJ2-5
DNA: TGTGCCTGGATAGGGTCGGGAGGGCCGAAAGAGACCCAGTACTTC
CDR3: CAWIGSGGPKETQYF

V: TRBV5-1
size: NA
D: TRBD2
J: TRBJ2-1
DNA: TGCGCCAGCAGCCGCACTAGCGGGAGCTACAATGAGCAGTTCTTC
CDR3: CASSRTSGSYNEQFF

V: TRBV6-1
size: NA
D: TRBD2
J: TRBJ2-1
DNA: TGTGCCAGCAGTGATTTGCTAGCGGGGTCAGGGTTCTTC
CDR3: CASSDLLAGSGFF

V: TRBV28
size: NA
D: NA
J: TRBJ1-6
DNA: TGTGCCAGCAGTATCCCGGGACTGAATTCACCCCTCCACTTT
CDR3: CASSIPGLNSPLHF

V: TRBV28
size: NA
D: TRBD2
J: TRBJ2-7
DNA: TGTGCCAGCACCTTCACTAGCGGCAGGTACGAGCAGTACTTC
CDR3: CASTFTSGRYEQYF

V: TRBV19
size: NA
D: NA
J: TRBJ1-1
DNA: TGTGCCAGTAGTATAAGTCCCGGGAGGTACACTGAAGCTTTCTTT
CDR3: CASSISPGRYTEAFF

V: TRBV6-2/TRBV6-3
size: NA
D: NA
J: TRBJ2-1
DNA: TGTGCCAGCAGTTATGGGCTAGTCCCCTACAATGAGCAGTTCTTC
CDR3: CASSYGLVPYNEQFF

V: TRBV18
size: NA
D: NA
J: TRBJ2-5
DNA: TGTGCCAGCTCACCATTAAATCAGGGCTCTCGGGAGACCCAGTACTTC
CDR3: CASSPLNQGSRETQYF

V: TRBV7-9
size: NA
D: NA
J: TRBJ2-1
DNA: TGTGCCAGCAGCCCCTGGACTGACTACAATGAGCAGTTCTTC
CDR3: CASSPWTDYNEQFF

V: TRBV19
size: NA
D: NA
J: TRBJ2-1
DNA: TGTGCCAGTAGTATTTCGGCTAGCGCGATGCAGTTCTTC
CDR3: CASSISASAMQFF

V: TRBV18
size: NA
D: TRBD2
J: TRBJ2-1
DNA: TGTGCCAGCTCAGACCTACTAGCGCGTTTATACAATGAGCAGTTCTTC
CDR3: CASSDLLARLYNEQFF

V: TRBV5-6
size: NA
D: NA
J: TRBJ2-7
DNA: TGTGCCAGCAGCTTTTTGGGGCAACCAGGAGGCGGGGAGCAGTACTTC
CDR3: CASSFLGQPGGGEQYF

V: TRBV12-3/TRBV12-4
size: NA
D: TRBD1
J: TRBJ1-5
DNA: TGTGCCAGCAGCTGGACAGGGGAGCCCCAGCATTTT
CDR3: CASSWTGEPQHF

V: TRBV28
size: once
D: TRBD2
J: TRBJ2-3
DNA: TGTGCCAGCAGTTTCATAGCGGGAGGATCCACAGATACGCAGTATTTT
CDR3: CASSFIAGGSTDTQYF

V: TRBV28
size: NA
D: NA
J: TRBJ1-1
DNA: TGTGCCAGCAGCAACCTGGGACGGAGGAACACTGAAGCTTTCTTT
CDR3: CASSNLGRRNTEAFF